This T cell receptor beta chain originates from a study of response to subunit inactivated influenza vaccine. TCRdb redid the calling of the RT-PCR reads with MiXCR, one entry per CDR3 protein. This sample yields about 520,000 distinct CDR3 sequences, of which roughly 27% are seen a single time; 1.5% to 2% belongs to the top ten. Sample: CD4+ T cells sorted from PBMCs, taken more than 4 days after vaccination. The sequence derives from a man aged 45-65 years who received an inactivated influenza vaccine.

The CDR3, as DNA: TGTGCCATCCGAGATGGAAAGGGTAGAGGTAACGCGATGAGCACCGGGGAGCTGTTTTTT. Its translation: CAIRDGKGRGNAMSTGELFF. The chain links TRBV10-3 to TRBJ2-2, with unresolved D. The germline CDR1 and CDR2 sequences are ENHRY and SYGVKD. This CDR3 comprises 20 residues. The ends were cut back, 8 bases at V and 4 bases at J, with 32 bases in the middle.